This T cell receptor (beta chain) emerged from a study of control samples from healthy donors and cancer patients (dated by TCRdb to 2018 to 2020). Libraries were made using the immunoSEQ multiplex PCR assay. This is the immuneACCESS table as TCRdb keeps it, with only in-frame sequences that have V and J called. A part of the clones is gone; compared with another copy, unresolved V genes explain less than half, and the rest is unexplained. This sample holds some 200,000 clones; over 85% were observed only once. Roughly 1.5% of the sample comes from the top ten. Comments on this clone: Its antigen target is currently unknown. No much larger clonotype is one base removed from it; base qualities were not supplied.

Including cysteine and phenylalanine, the CDR3 has 18 amino acids. Only the CDR3 DNA stays, 54 bases, in frame from base 1. The germline V gene provides CDR1 KGHSH and CDR2 LQKENI. V loses 2 bases of germline sequence and J loses 0 bases, and the interval between the two ends is 17 bases. The specimen was blood. Recombination joined TRBV18 with TRBJ1-3, with the identity of the D gene unclear. This receptor was identified in a man aged 18 to 29 in good health. The nucleotides are TGTGCCAGCTCACCAAGGAACGGGCTACAGAGCTCTGGAAACACCATATATTTT. It is translated as CASSPRNGLQSSGNTIYF.